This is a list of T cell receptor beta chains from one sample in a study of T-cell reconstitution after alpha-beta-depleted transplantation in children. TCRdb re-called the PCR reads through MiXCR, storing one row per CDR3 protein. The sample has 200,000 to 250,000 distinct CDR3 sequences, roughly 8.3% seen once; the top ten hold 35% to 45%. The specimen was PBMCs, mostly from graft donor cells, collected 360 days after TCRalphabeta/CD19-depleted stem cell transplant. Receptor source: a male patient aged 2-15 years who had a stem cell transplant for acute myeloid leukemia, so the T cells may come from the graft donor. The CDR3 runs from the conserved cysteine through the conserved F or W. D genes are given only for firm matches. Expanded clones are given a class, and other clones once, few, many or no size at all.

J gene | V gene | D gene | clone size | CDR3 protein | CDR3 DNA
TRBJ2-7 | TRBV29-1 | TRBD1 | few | CSGGTGGYEQYF | TGCAGCGGTGGGACAGGGGGCTACGAGCAGTACTTC
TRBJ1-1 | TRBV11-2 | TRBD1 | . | CASSYGQGAGEAFF | TGTGCCAGCAGCTATGGACAGGGGGCCGGGGAAGCTTTCTTT
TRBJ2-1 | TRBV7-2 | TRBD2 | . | CASSPLLGEGYNEQFF | TGTGCCAGCAGCCCCCTTCTAGGGGAGGGCTACAATGAGCAGTTCTTC
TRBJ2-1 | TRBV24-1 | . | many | CATSDAGTARFF | TGTGCCACCAGTGACGCAGGGACGGCCCGGTTCTTC
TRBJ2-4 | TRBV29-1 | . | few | CSALGNIQYF | TGCAGCGCTCTGGGAAACATTCAGTACTTC
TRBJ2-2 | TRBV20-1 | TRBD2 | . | CSASSGEGLNTGELFF | TGCAGTGCTAGTAGCGGGGAGGGCCTAAACACCGGGGAGCTGTTTTTT
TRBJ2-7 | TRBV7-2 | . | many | CASSPAASEYYEQYF | TGTGCCAGCAGCCCCGCGGCTAGCGAATACTACGAGCAGTACTTC
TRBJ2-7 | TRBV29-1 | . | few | CSVEAILGGSQYF | TGCAGCGTTGAAGCCATATTAGGGGGTTCCCAGTACTTC
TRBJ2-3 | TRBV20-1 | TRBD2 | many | CSARDLRTSGSTDTQYF | TGCAGTGCTAGAGATCTAAGGACTAGCGGGAGCACAGATACGCAGTATTTT
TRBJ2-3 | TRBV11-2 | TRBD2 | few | CASSSGLAGGPSEYF | TGTGCCAGCAGCTCCGGACTAGCGGGGGGTCCTTCGGAGTATTTT
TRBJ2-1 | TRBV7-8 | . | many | CASRAWGPYNEQFF | TGTGCCTCTAGGGCCTGGGGCCCCTACAATGAGCAGTTCTTC
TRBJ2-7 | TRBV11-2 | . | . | CASSLVASLSTLSYEQYF | TGTGCCAGCAGCTTAGTGGCTTCACTCTCAACCCTCTCCTACGAGCAGTACTTC
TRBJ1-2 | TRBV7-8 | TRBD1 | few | CASSRDSNYGYTF | TGTGCCAGCAGTAGGGACAGTAACTATGGCTACACCTTC